Shown below are 16 T cell receptor beta chains from a single sample sequenced in a study of T cells in Graves' hyperthyroidism and ophthalmopathy. Amplified TCR beta CDR3 regions derived from RNA transcripts. A set of HTBI primers served as the primers for a first-round RT-PCR of the TCR CDR3. TCRdb called the multiplex PCR reads again in MiXCR, with one record for every CDR3 protein. The table lists about 420,000 distinct CDR3 sequences, approximately 15% of them singletons, with around 14% in the top ten. Sequenced input: blood. The receptors originated from a young woman with Graves' hyperthyroidism.

The V and J genes are TRBV24-1 and TRBJ2-5; D not certain. The V gene's germline CDR1 is KGHDR and CDR2 SFDVKD. The CDR3 runs 14 residues. Trimming took off 2 bases at V and 2 bases at J, with 8 bases between the two ends. In DNA form, the CDR3 reads TGTGCCACCAGTGATTACGGGCCTCAAGAGACCCAGTACTTC. It translates to CATSDYGPQETQYF.

This clonotype showed up many times. The chain uses TRBV2 and TRBJ2-1, with 8 bases fitting TRBD1. V lost 7 bases and J lost 5; bases outside the gene matches: 16. Germline CDR1 and CDR2: SNHLY and FYNNEI. The CDR3 is 17 amino acids. CDR3 sequence: CASTRRAGGNLNNEQFF. The CDR3 coding sequence is TGTGCCAGCACCAGAAGGGCAGGGGGCAATTTGAACAATGAGCAGTTCTTC. The whole variable domain, remainder taken from reference TRBV2 and TRBJ2-1, is EPEVTQTPSHQVTQMGQEVILRCVPISNHLYFYWYRQILGQKVEFLVSFYNNEISEKSEIFDDQFSVERPDGSNFTLKIRSTKLEDSAMYFCASTRRAGGNLNNEQFFGPGTRLTVL.

This sequence joins TRBV18 and TRBJ2-7; possibly TRBD1 for D (6 bases). Germline V gene sequence: CDR1 KGHSH, CDR2 LQKENI. The CDR3 is 13 residues long. V dropped 4 bases and J dropped 5 bases, with 12 bases sitting between them. In DNA form, the CDR3 reads TGTGCCAGCTCACTGAAGGGGGACAACGAGCAGTACTTC. Protein product: CASSLKGDNEQYF.

A remark on this clonotype: A much larger clone differs by one base, so this may be a read error. The CDR3 DNA sequence: TGTGCCAGCAGTTTCACGGGGCGAGAGACCCAGTACTTC. Its translation: CASSFTGRETQYF. The V call is TRBV12-3 or TRBV12-4, the J call TRBJ2-5; D tentatively fits TRBD1 or TRBD2 (5 bases each). With 3 bases removed from V and 4 bases from J, the gap between germline ends came to 9 bases. The CDR3 is made up of 13 amino acids.

The rearrangement joins TRBV6-8 to TRBJ2-3; 7 nucleotides match TRBD1. V lost 7 bases, J lost 5 bases, and 9 bases stayed unmatched. The CDR3 length is 14 residues. Germline V gene sequence: CDR1 MNHGY, CDR2 SAAAGT. As DNA, the CDR3 is TGTGCCAGCAACACTTACAGGGGTGGAGATACGCAGTATTTT. Residues: CASNTYRGGDTQYF.

The V and J genes are TRBV19 and TRBJ1-5, with D possibly TRBD1 on 5 matching bases. The V end was cut by 7 bases, the J end by 5 bases, with 15 bases between. CDR3 length equals 14 residues. Germline CDR1 is LNHDA and CDR2 is SQIVND (reference sequence). CDR3: CASTVLGEYQPQHF. The CDR3 DNA is TGTGCCAGTACCGTCTTAGGGGAGTATCAGCCCCAGCATTTT.

This clonotype was found many times. The rearrangement links TRBV15 to TRBJ1-6; D uncertain. The CDR3 runs to 14 residues. Germline CDR1 LNHNV, CDR2 YYDKDF (reference sequence). The ends were cut back, 3 bases at V and 9 bases at J, with 12 bases in the middle. The CDR3 reads CATSSGEAGSPLHF. CDR3 nucleotides: TGTGCCACCAGCAGCGGGGAAGCGGGTTCACCCCTCCACTTT.

The chain has TRBV20-1 and TRBJ2-2; D possibly corresponds to TRBD2 (7 bases). The CDR3 has 15 residues. Germline V gene sequence: CDR1 DFQATT, CDR2 SNEGSKA (reference sequence). Trimming shortened V by 0 bases and J by 3 bases, and 11 bases separated the two germline ends. The CDR3 loop reads CSARDRGADTGELFF. The CDR3 DNA reads as TGCAGTGCTAGAGATCGGGGGGCGGACACCGGGGAGCTGTTTTTT.

The chain carries TRBV7-6 and TRBJ2-7; the D gene is possibly TRBD2 (7 bases). Germline loops: CDR1 SGHVS, CDR2 FNYEAQ. V lost 5 bases and J 6 bases, leaving 20 bases between the germline ends. The CDR3 extends over 15 amino acids. The CDR3 region has the DNA TGTGCCAGCAGCCCCCAGGGCGGGGGCGGCTCCGAGCAGTACTTC. Protein: CASSPQGGGGSEQYF.

The sample holds many counts of this clonotype. V usage is TRBV11-2 and J usage is TRBJ2-7; 9 bases agree with TRBD1. The CDR3 consists of 16 residues. Germline V gene sequence: CDR1 SGHAT, CDR2 FQNNGV. With 1 base clipped from V and 3 bases from J, the junction kept 7 bases outside the gene matches. The CDR3 is CASSLGDSTGGYEQYF. The CDR3 nucleotides read TGTGCCAGCAGCTTAGGAGATTCGACAGGGGGCTACGAGCAGTACTTC.

In this sample, this clonotype turned up many times. This sequence joins TRBV20-1 and TRBJ2-7; no reliable D call. V was pared by 6 bases and J by 2 bases, with 20 bases between. The CDR3 length is 15 residues. Germline V gene data show CDR1 as DFQATT and CDR2 as SNEGSKA (reference sequence). The CDR3 reads CSAQVVAEPTYEQYF. CDR3 DNA: TGCAGTGCGCAAGTGGTGGCAGAACCTACCTACGAGCAGTACTTC.

This clonotype was seen many times. The rearrangement uses TRBV6-2 or TRBV6-3 and TRBJ1-6; no definite D call. Per germline, CDR1 MNHEY and CDR2 SVGEGT. This CDR3 has 14 residues. Trimming shortened V by 8 bases and J by 0 bases, and 8 bases separated the two germline ends. The CDR3 protein is CASGTNSYNSPLHF. Written as DNA, the CDR3 is TGTGCCAGCGGTACTAACTCCTATAATTCACCCCTCCACTTT.

The gene calls are TRBV6-2 or TRBV6-3 and TRBJ1-1; 7 bases align to TRBD1. Germline V gene data show CDR1 as MNHEY and CDR2 as SVGEGT. The CDR3 extends over 13 amino acids. Trimming cost V 2 bases and J 5 bases; bases outside gene matches: 2. The CDR3 sequence: CASSYPGGTEAFF. Written as DNA, the CDR3 is TGTGCCAGCAGTTACCCAGGGGGGACTGAAGCTTTCTTT.

In its sample, this clonotype was seen many times. The chain is built from TRBV3-1 and TRBJ1-4; D uncertain. The germline gives CDR1 LGHDT, CDR2 YNNKEL (reference sequence). Trimming left V 1 base short and J 10 bases short, with 13 bases between. The CDR3 runs 14 residues. The CDR3 nucleotides read TGTGCCAGCAGCCAAGCGGGTCTCCAAGTAAAACTGTTTTTT. Amino acid sequence: CASSQAGLQVKLFF.

The sample holds one count of this clonotype. A read error may be the cause here, since a much bigger clone is one base away. This rearrangement joins TRBV6-2 or TRBV6-3 to TRBJ2-7; 10 nucleotides line up with TRBD2. V gave up 5 bases and J gave up 3 bases; unmatched junction bases: 10. Germline V gene data show CDR1 as MNHEY and CDR2 as SVGEGT. This CDR3 contains 16 residues. CDR3 amino acids: CASSESVASGGYEQYF. DNA for the CDR3: TGTGCCAGCAGTGAGTCGGTGGCTAGCGGGGGCTACGAGCAGTACTTC.

This clonotype was counted between two and nine times. This chain joins TRBV19 and TRBJ2-3, with TRBD2 matching over 7 bases. CDR1 and CDR2 (germline): LNHDA, SQIVND (reference sequence). The V gene end was trimmed by 7 bases and the J gene end by 6 bases; junction bases not matched to a gene: 7. The CDR3 runs to 13 residues. CDR3 in amino acids: CASIGLAADTQYF. The DNA of the CDR3 is TGTGCCAGTATAGGGCTAGCGGCTGATACGCAGTATTTT. Full variable domain (missing parts from reference TRBV19 and TRBJ2-3): DGGITQSPKYLFRKEGQNVTLSCEQNLNHDAMYWYRQDPGQGLRLIYYSQIVNDFQKGDIAEGYSVSREKKESFPLTVTSAQKNPTAFYLCASIGLAADTQYFGPGTRLTVL.